This T cell receptor beta chain appears in the sequencing data of a study of vaccination effects on CD4 cells after COVID-19. Study outcomes and limitations: Healthy vaccinees showed cross-reactivity with common cold coronaviruses in only 1 of 255 vaccine-induced clones.

Assay used: immunoSEQ multiplex PCR; TCRdb lists only in-frame clones, some missing. This sample has 50,000 or so clones, with approximately 75% found just once. V dropped 2 bases and J dropped 4 bases, with 12 bases sitting between them. The germline V gene encodes CDR1 SEHNR and CDR2 FQNEAQ (reference sequence). CDR3 length equals 15 residues. This clone was detected a few times. Its antigen remains unknown. Using viral peptide pools, the ViraFEST assay grew out antigen-specific CD4+ T cells prior to sequencing. Investigators separated out CD4+ T cells once less than 11 days of culture had passed. Nucleocapsid antibody tests were negative, and the vaccine recipients had no prior SARS-CoV-2 infection. Half-medium replacement with IL-2 medium occurred on days 3 and 7.

The TCR was taken from a human donor who received a COVID-19 vaccine. The sequences come from CD4+ T cells from PBMCs cultured with HCoV-OC43 spike peptides, collected before COVID-19 vaccination. The subset was: HCoV-OC43 spike overlapping peptide pool stimulation. J is TRBJ1-3 and V is TRBV7-9; maybe TRBD1 (5 bases). The CDR3 sequence: CASSLQGTSGNTIYF. In nucleotides, the CDR3 is TGTGCCAGCAGCTTACAGGGAACCTCCGGAAACACCATATATTTT.